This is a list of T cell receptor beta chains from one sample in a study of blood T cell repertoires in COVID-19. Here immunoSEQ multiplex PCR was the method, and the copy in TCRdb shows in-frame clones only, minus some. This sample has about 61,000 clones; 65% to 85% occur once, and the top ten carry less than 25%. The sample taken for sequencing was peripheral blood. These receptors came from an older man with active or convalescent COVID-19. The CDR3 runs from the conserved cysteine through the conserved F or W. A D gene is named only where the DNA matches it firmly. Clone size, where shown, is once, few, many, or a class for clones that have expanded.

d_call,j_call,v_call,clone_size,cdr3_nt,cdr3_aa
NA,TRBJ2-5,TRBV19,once,TGTGCCAGTAGGCAACCCGGACAGCAAGAGACCCAGTACTTC,CASRQPGQQETQYF
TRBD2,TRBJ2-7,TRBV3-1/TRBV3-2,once,TGTGCCAGCAGCCAAGATTGGGCTAGCGGTAAATACTCCTACGAGCAGTACTTC,CASSQDWASGKYSYEQYF
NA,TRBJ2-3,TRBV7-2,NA,TGTGCCAGCAGCTTACGGGTCGCGGCGGGAAGCACAGATACGCAGTATTTT,CASSLRVAAGSTDTQYF
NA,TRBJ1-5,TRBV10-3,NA,TGTGCCATCAGTGCCAACAATCAGCCCCAGCATTTT,CAISANNQPQHF
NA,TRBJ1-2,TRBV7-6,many,TGTGCCAGCAGCTTAGAGGTGGGGGGCTATGGCTACACCTTC,CASSLEVGGYGYTF
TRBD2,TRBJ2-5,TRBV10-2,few,TGCGCCAGCACACTAGCGGGAGAGACCCAGTACTTC,CASTLAGETQYF
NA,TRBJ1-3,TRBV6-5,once,TGTGCCAGCACGTCCCTAGGGGTAAACACCATATATTTT,CASTSLGVNTIYF
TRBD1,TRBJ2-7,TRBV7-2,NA,TGTGCCAGCAGCTTCACAGGGGGCAGTTACGAGCAGTACTTC,CASSFTGGSYEQYF
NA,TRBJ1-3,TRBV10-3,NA,TGTGCCATCAGTGAGACCCGGGTTGAGAACACCATATATTTT,CAISETRVENTIYF
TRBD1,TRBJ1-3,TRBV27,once,TGTGCCAGCAGTTTAACAGGGGAGGGAAACACCATATATTTT,CASSLTGEGNTIYF